This TCR beta chain was found in a study of shared clonotypes between healthy human individuals. CDR3 size: 15 residues. V lost 2 bases and J lost 2, with 10 bases in between. Germline lookup yields CDR1 MNHEY and CDR2 SMNVEV (reference sequence). Profiled with immunoSEQ multiplex PCR; TCRdb holds only in-frame clones, not every one. Here the sample spans about 2 million clones, roughly 94% being singletons. This TCR came from a young man in good health. This sequence joins TRBV27 and TRBJ1-5, with D possibly matching TRBD1 (6 bases). Sample: naive CD4+ T cells sorted from blood. Subset denoted: CD45RA+ positively selected. CDR3 residues: CASSLMGGGNQPQHF. The CDR3 region has the DNA TGTGCCAGCAGTTTAATGGGGGGCGGCAATCAGCCCCAGCATTTT.